Below, 8 T cell receptor beta chains from the same sample are listed, as sequenced in a study of T-cell reconstitution after alpha-beta-depleted transplantation in children. Molecular barcoding with unique molecular identifiers was used for the TCRbeta library. In TCRdb, the PCR reads were re-called with MiXCR into one record per CDR3 protein. The sample includes hundreds of thousands of distinct CDR3 sequences, over 15% of them seen just once. This sample comprised PBMCs from the stem cell graft donor, obtained from the stem cell graft. Every receptor here comes from a human donor who donated a stem cell graft to a child with acute myeloid leukemia.

This clonotype occurred many times. This chain links TRBV7-2 with TRBJ1-2, with D unclear. In germline, CDR1 is SGHTA, CDR2 FQGNSA. The CDR3 has 15 amino acids. The V end lost 0 bases, the J end lost 0 bases, and 8 bases lay between the germline ends. This chain's CDR3 is CASSLAAGSNYGYTF. The CDR3 nucleotides read TGTGCCAGCAGCTTAGCGGCAGGCTCTAACTATGGCTACACCTTC.

This clonotype was seen at least ten times. The chain employs TRBV20-1 and TRBJ2-7; tentatively, D is TRBD1 (6 bases). V lost 5 bases, J lost 3 bases, and 20 bases lay in between. The CDR3 has 15 amino acids. CDR1 is DFQATT and CDR2 is SNEGSKA in the germline V gene (reference sequence). The CDR3 bases are TGCAGTGCTTCACCCAACAGGGTCAGTCACTACGAGCAGTACTTC. The encoded protein is CSASPNRVSHYEQYF.

The J gene is TRBJ2-7, the V gene TRBV4-3, with D maybe TRBD2 (5 bases). This CDR3 is built from 15 residues. Germline V gene lookup returns CDR1 LGHNA and CDR2 YSLEER. With 3 bases removed from V and 1 base from J, the gap between germline ends came to 13 bases. The CDR3 DNA reads as TGCGCCAGCAGCCAGGCCCCCGGAGGATCCTACGAGCAGTACTTC. Amino acids: CASSQAPGGSYEQYF.

The chain couples TRBV18 to TRBJ1-1; D gene uncertain. Per germline, CDR1 KGHSH and CDR2 LQKENI. This CDR3 is built from 14 residues. V lost 3 bases, J lost 4 bases, and 12 bases lay in between. CDR3 in amino acids: CASSPSGKGTEAFF. CDR3 bases: TGTGCCAGCTCACCTTCGGGGAAGGGCACTGAAGCTTTCTTT.

This clonotype was counted many times. The V gene is TRBV20-1, the J gene TRBJ1-5; maybe TRBD1 (5 bases). V was trimmed by 3 bases and J by 4 bases, leaving 7 bases between them. The CDR3 spans 12 residues. Germline-derived CDR1 and CDR2 are DFQATT and SNEGSKA (reference sequence). The CDR3 nucleotides read TGCAGTGCTAGCAGGGTGAATCAGCCCCAGCATTTT. Its protein is CSASRVNQPQHF.

In this sample, this clonotype turned up a few times. The chain couples TRBV4-1 to TRBJ2-7, with D possibly being TRBD1 (6 bases). Germline CDR1 reads MGHRA; CDR2 reads YSYEKL. Trimming shortened V by 8 bases and J by 3 bases, and 14 bases separated the two germline ends. The CDR3 loop spans 13 amino acids. CDR3 amino acids: CASAEQGGYEQYV. In DNA, the CDR3 is TGCGCCAGCGCCGAACAGGGCGGCTACGAGCAGTACGTC.

The chain uses TRBV12-3 or TRBV12-4 and TRBJ2-1; D gene uncertain. With 2 bases removed from V and 7 bases from J, the gap between germline ends came to 15 bases. The CDR3 loop spans 15 amino acids. CDR3 nucleotides: TGTGCCAGCAGTTTATGGCCCAATGGAGATAATGAGCAGTTCTTC. It specifies CASSLWPNGDNEQFF.

This chain's CDR3 is CASRTGGLYGYTF. Written as DNA, the CDR3 is TGTGCCAGCAGAACAGGGGGATTGTATGGCTACACCTTC. V gene TRBV28 combines with J gene TRBJ1-2; 8 nucleotides align to TRBD1. The V gene end was trimmed by 6 bases and the J gene end by 5 bases; junction bases not matched to a gene: 5. The CDR3 spans 13 residues. From germline, CDR1 is MDHEN and CDR2 SYDVKM.